These 21 T cell receptor beta chains were sequenced from one sample in a study of T cells in Graves' hyperthyroidism and ophthalmopathy. There were TCR beta CDR3 regions amplified from RNA transcripts. The HTBI primer set drove a first-round RT-PCR of the TCR CDR3. MiXCR, applied by TCRdb to the multiplex PCR reads, yields one record per CDR3 protein. The data hold a few hundred thousand distinct CDR3 sequences, with 40% to 55% observed a single time. Source material: peripheral blood or thyroid tissue (not recorded which). These receptor sequences come from a woman aged 18-35 years with Graves' hyperthyroidism.

A word on this clonotype: One junction end does not reproduce the germline sequence, and a read error may be involved. This chain connects TRBV29-1 to TRBJ1-2, with D possibly being TRBD1 (5 bases). CDR3 length: 15 amino acids. From germline, CDR1 is SQVTM and CDR2 ANQGSEA. The CDR3 DNA follows: TGCAGCGTTGAGGAAAGGGGCAGGGCTAACTATGACTACACCTTC. Protein product: CSVEERGRANYDYTF.

The genes are TRBV19 and TRBJ2-7; D perhaps matches TRBD1 (6 bases). CDR3 size: 14 residues. Germline assignment: CDR1 LNHDA and CDR2 SQIVND (reference sequence). V lost 3 bases to trimming and J lost 3 bases, with 12 bases between them. The chain's CDR3 is CASSIGQLSYEQYF. DNA for the CDR3: TGTGCCAGTAGTATCGGACAGCTAAGCTACGAGCAGTACTTC.

In this sample, this clonotype turned up once. A single base separates this from a much larger clone, so it may be a read error. The chain joins TRBV7-9 to TRBJ2-5; tentatively, D is TRBD1 or TRBD2 (5 bases each). Between the trimmed V and J ends, which lost 3 bases and 0 bases, there was a span of 8 bases. CDR3 size: 14 residues. Per the germline V gene, CDR1 is SEHNR and CDR2 is FQNEAQ (reference sequence). The CDR3 here is CASSFLGDQETQYF. The DNA for the CDR3 is TGTGCCAGCAGCTTCTTGGGGGACCAAGAGACCCAGTACTTC.

V usage is TRBV20-1 and J usage is TRBJ2-3; no reliable D call. V was trimmed by 1 base and J by 6 bases, leaving 2 bases between them. The CDR3 runs 10 residues. CDR1 is DFQATT, CDR2 SNEGSKA, per germline (reference sequence). The CDR3: CSARVDTQYF. CDR3 coding DNA: TGCAGTGCTAGAGTGGATACGCAGTATTTT.

Comments on this clonotype: An end of the junction differs from the germline gene, which may be a read error. This sequence joins TRBV6-1 and TRBJ2-2, with 10 nucleotides matching TRBD2. Germline CDR1 is MNHNS and CDR2 is SASEGT. This CDR3 spans 16 amino acids. The CDR3 DNA reads TGTGCCATCAGTGAAGGGCTAGCGGGAGTCCCCGGGGAGCTGTTTTTT. Its translation: CAISEGLAGVPGELFF.

The V gene is TRBV6-2 or TRBV6-3, the J gene TRBJ2-6; 7 nucleotides agree with TRBD2. Germline CDR1 MNHEY, CDR2 SVGEGT. Losses at the gene ends were 3 bases for V and 3 bases for J; bases not matched to a gene: 8. This CDR3 contains 17 residues. CDR3 loop: CASSYRTRIVGANVLTF. The CDR3 DNA is TGTGCCAGCAGTTATCGGACTAGAATAGTTGGGGCCAACGTCCTGACTTTC.

In its sample, this clonotype was seen once. The chain uses TRBV20-1 and TRBJ1-5; D call uncertain. Germline-derived CDR1 and CDR2 are DFQATT and SNEGSKA (reference sequence). V was trimmed by 0 bases and J by 9 bases, leaving 21 bases between them. This CDR3 contains 16 residues. CDR3 sequence reads: CSARDGSGRSTGPQHF. CDR3 DNA: TGCAGTGCTAGAGATGGGAGCGGGAGGAGCACCGGGCCCCAGCATTTT.

This clonotype has only a few counts. The chain couples TRBV2 to TRBJ1-2; D is possibly TRBD1 (6 bases). CDR3 length: 14 amino acids. The germline V gene encodes CDR1 SNHLY and CDR2 FYNNEI. Trimming took off 2 bases at V and 5 bases at J, with 12 bases between the two ends. CDR3 bases: TGTGCCAGCAGTGAAACCGGGACACAGTATGGCTACACCTTC. Encoded protein: CASSETGTQYGYTF.

This clonotype was observed a handful of times. The chain recombines TRBV11-2 with TRBJ2-2; 7 bases fit TRBD2. Germline V gene lookup returns CDR1 SGHAT and CDR2 FQNNGV. This CDR3 region has 17 residues. The junction had 10 bases not matched to a gene; V was cut back by 1 base and J by 5 bases. CDR3 protein: CASSLGGGPLRTGELFF. The CDR3 DNA reads as TGTGCCAGCAGCTTAGGGGGGGGACCCCTTAGGACCGGGGAGCTGTTTTTT.

In this sample, this clonotype turned up many times. The chain has TRBV24-1 and TRBJ1-2; D remains unclear. CDR1 and CDR2 (germline): KGHDR, SFDVKD. Trimming shortened V by 4 bases and J by 4 bases, and 9 bases separated the two germline ends. This CDR3 comprises 13 residues. The CDR3 is CATSDPGGYGYTF. CDR3 sequence (DNA): TGTGCCACCAGTGACCCCGGTGGCTATGGCTACACCTTC.

This clonotype was found many times. V gene TRBV7-9 combines with J gene TRBJ1-4; 7 nucleotides align to TRBD1. Per germline, CDR1 SEHNR and CDR2 FQNEAQ (reference sequence). Unmatched junction bases numbered 10, after V lost 2 bases and J lost 13 bases. The CDR3 has 14 amino acids. CDR3 sequence reads: CASSLTDRVDGLFF. DNA for the CDR3: TGTGCCAGCAGCTTAACCGACAGGGTTGATGGACTGTTTTTT. The full variable domain, with the rest looked up from reference TRBV7-9 and TRBJ1-4, is DTGVSQNPRHKITKRGQNVTFRCDPISEHNRLYWYRQTLGQGPEFLTYFQNEAQLEKSRLLSDRFSAERPKGSFSTLEIQRTEQGDSAMYLCASSLTDRVDGLFFGSGTQLSVL.

The V gene is TRBV5-1, the J gene TRBJ1-6; D might be TRBD1 (5 bases). The CDR3 extends over 16 amino acids. V lost 0 bases and J 10 bases, leaving 17 bases between the germline ends. Germline-derived CDR1 and CDR2 are SGHRS and YFSETQ. The CDR3 spells CASSLVGQGGGSPLHF. In DNA form, the CDR3 reads TGCGCCAGCAGCTTGGTCGGCCAGGGAGGAGGATCACCCCTCCACTTT.

This clonotype showed up many times. The chain has TRBV5-5 and TRBJ2-2; maybe TRBD1 (5 bases). The CDR3 consists of 15 residues. The germline V gene has CDR1 SGHKS and CDR2 YYEKEE (reference sequence). Trimming took off 1 base at V and 4 bases at J, with 11 bases between the two ends. CDR3 sequence (DNA): TGTGCCAGCAGCTTGAATGGGCAGGGCACCGGGGAGCTGTTTTTT. It specifies CASSLNGQGTGELFF.

This sequence joins TRBV20-1 and TRBJ2-5, with 10 bases identical to TRBD2. The CDR3 contains 15 residues. Germline lookup yields CDR1 DFQATT and CDR2 SNEGSKA (reference sequence). J gave up 2 bases and V 4 bases, and 7 bases lay outside the gene matches. For the CDR3, the DNA is TGCAGTGCTACTATAGCGGGAGGCGTACAAGAGACCCAGTACTTC. This codes for CSATIAGGVQETQYF.

The sample holds many counts of this clonotype. V and J are TRBV10-3 and TRBJ2-1, with no clear D. Germline assignment: CDR1 ENHRY and CDR2 SYGVKD. The CDR3 spans 11 residues. Deletions cut 11 bases from V and 9 bases from J, with 14 bases between. The CDR3 bases are TGTGCCTCTACACTCGACGGTGAGCAGTTCTTC. This codes for CASTLDGEQFF.

This clonotype showed up many times. This chain joins TRBV5-1 and TRBJ2-5, with 7 bases aligning to TRBD2. The V and J ends lost 0 bases and 1 base, in that order; junction bases with no gene match: 3. CDR3 size: 15 residues. Germline V gene sequence: CDR1 SGHRS, CDR2 YFSETQ. The CDR3 bases are TGCGCCAGCAGCTTGGCTAGCGGCCCCCAAGAGACCCAGTACTTC. Its translation is CASSLASGPQETQYF.

The rearrangement uses TRBV7-8 and TRBJ2-5; 13 bases match TRBD2. CDR3 size: 17 residues. CDR1 and CDR2 (germline): SGHVS, FQNEAQ. V dropped 5 bases and J dropped 5; count of bases not matched to a gene: 11. The CDR3: CASSPHGLAGAGETQYF. In nucleotides, the CDR3 is TGTGCCAGCAGCCCACACGGACTAGCGGGAGCGGGGGAGACCCAGTACTTC. Full variable domain (rest looked up from reference TRBV7-8 and TRBJ2-5): GAGVSQSPRYKVAKRGQDVALRCDPISGHVSLFWYQQALGQGPEFLTYFQNEAQLDKSGLPSDRFFAERPEGSVSTLKIQRTQQEDSAVYLCASSPHGLAGAGETQYFGPGTRLLVL.

With regard to this clonotype: Being one base from a much bigger clone, this may be a read error. The rearrangement uses TRBV4-2 and TRBJ2-7; D could derive from TRBD1 or TRBD2 (5 bases each). The V and J ends lost 4 bases and 0 bases respectively, with 19 bases between them. This CDR3 has 17 residues. Germline V lookup: CDR1 LGHNA, CDR2 YNFKEQ. CDR3 loop: CASSLGPGPRSSYEQYF. In nucleotides, the CDR3 is TGTGCCAGCAGCCTAGGCCCGGGACCTAGGAGCTCCTACGAGCAGTACTTC.

The chain carries TRBV20-1 and TRBJ1-2; 8 nucleotides align to TRBD1. The CDR3 totals 13 residues. Unmatched junction bases numbered 7, after V lost 6 bases and J lost 4 bases. Germline lookup yields CDR1 DFQATT and CDR2 SNEGSKA (reference sequence). The CDR3 reads CSAQPGTGYGYTF. The CDR3 region has the DNA TGCAGTGCCCAACCCGGGACAGGCTATGGCTACACCTTC.

The chain carries TRBV7-9 and TRBJ1-2; D gene uncertain. CDR3 length equals 16 residues. Trimming took off 1 base at V and 6 bases at J, with 18 bases between the two ends. The germline CDR1 and CDR2 sequences are SEHNR and FQNEAQ (reference sequence). CDR3 loop: CASSLGPARTYNGYTF. In nucleotides, the CDR3 is TGTGCCAGCAGCTTAGGACCCGCGAGGACCTACAATGGCTACACCTTC.

This clonotype was seen a handful of times. V is TRBV7-9 and J is TRBJ2-3, with 7 nucleotides matching TRBD2. The CDR3 is made up of 15 amino acids. From germline, CDR1 is SEHNR and CDR2 FQNEAQ (reference sequence). The ends lost 5 bases at V and 5 bases at J; junction bases unmatched: 10. The CDR3 region is CASSIGGGPGDTQYF. The CDR3 DNA reads TGTGCCAGCAGCATCGGGGGAGGGCCCGGAGATACGCAGTATTTT.